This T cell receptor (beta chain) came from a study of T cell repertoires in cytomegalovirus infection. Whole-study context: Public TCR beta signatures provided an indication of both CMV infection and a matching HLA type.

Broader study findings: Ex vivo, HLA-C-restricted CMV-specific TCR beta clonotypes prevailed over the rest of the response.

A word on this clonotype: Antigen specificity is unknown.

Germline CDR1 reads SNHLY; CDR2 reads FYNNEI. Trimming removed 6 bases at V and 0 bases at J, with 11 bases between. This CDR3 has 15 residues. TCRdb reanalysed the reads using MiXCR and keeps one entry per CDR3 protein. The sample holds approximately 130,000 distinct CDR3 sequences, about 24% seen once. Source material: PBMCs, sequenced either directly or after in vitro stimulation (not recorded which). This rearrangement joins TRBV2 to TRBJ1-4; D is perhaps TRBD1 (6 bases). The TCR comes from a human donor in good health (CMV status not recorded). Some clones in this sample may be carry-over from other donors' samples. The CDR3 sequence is CASRVDSATNEKLFF. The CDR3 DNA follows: TGTGCCAGCAGGGTGGACAGTGCAACTAATGAAAAACTGTTTTTT.